These 5 T cell receptor beta chains were all obtained from the same sample, sequenced in a study of T cells in Graves' hyperthyroidism and ophthalmopathy. Amplified regions were TCR beta CDR3 sequences from RNA transcripts. An initial round of RT-PCR targeting the TCR CDR3 relied on the HTBI primer set. Via MiXCR, TCRdb re-called the multiplex PCR reads, giving one row per CDR3 protein. The sample contains hundreds of thousands of distinct CDR3 sequences, 15% to 20% of which appear only once. Sequenced sample: blood. The receptors here all came from a woman aged 45-60 years with Graves' hyperthyroidism that later progressed to Graves' ophthalmopathy.

At least ten counts were recorded for this clonotype. This chain uses TRBV11-3 with TRBJ1-1; D gene unclear. This CDR3 has 13 residues. Trimming left V 1 base short and J 6 bases short, with 9 bases between. From germline, CDR1 is SGHNT and CDR2 YENEEA. DNA for the CDR3: TGTGCCAGCAGCTTAGTCGACGCTTCTGAAGCTTTCTTT. Encoded protein: CASSLVDASEAFF. Full variable domain (missing parts from reference TRBV11-3 and TRBJ1-1): EAGVVQSPRYKIIEKKQPVAFWCNPISGHNTLYWYLQNLGQGPELLIRYENEEAVDDSQLPKDRFSAERLKGVDSTLKIQPAELGDSAVYLCASSLVDASEAFFGQGTRLTVV.

There are a few counts of this clonotype. The chain joins TRBV27 to TRBJ2-7; TRBD2 matches at 8 bases. CDR1 and CDR2 from the germline V gene are MNHEY and SMNVEV (reference sequence). V was clipped by 8 bases and J by 6 bases; unmatched bases: 9. CDR3 size: 13 residues. The CDR3 loop is CASRGGRYFEQYF. The CDR3 DNA reads TGTGCCAGCCGGGGGGGCCGTTATTTCGAGCAGTACTTC.

This clonotype was counted ten times or more. This rearrangement joins TRBV12-3 or TRBV12-4 to TRBJ1-1; D not certain. The CDR3 is 12 amino acids. The germline V and J ends were trimmed by 5 bases and 6 bases, with 10 bases remaining between them. The CDR3 bases are TGTGCCAGCAGTCTAGAGGTATCTGAAGCTTTCTTT. Translating it yields CASSLEVSEAFF.

This clonotype was detected many times. CDR3 residues: CAWETGEGYEQYF. Written as DNA, the CDR3 is TGTGCCTGGGAGACAGGGGAAGGCTACGAGCAGTACTTC. V usage is TRBV30 and J usage is TRBJ2-7; the match to TRBD1 covers 8 bases. CDR3 length: 13 amino acids. Germline CDR1 and CDR2: GTSNPN and SVGIG (reference sequence). V gave up 5 bases and J gave up 3 bases; unmatched junction bases: 6. The full variable domain, completed using reference TRBV30 and TRBJ2-7, is SQTIHQWPATLVQPVGSPLSLECTVEGTSNPNLYWYRQAAGRGLQLLFYSVGIGQISSEVPQNLSASRPQDRQFILSSKKLLLSDSGFYLCAWETGEGYEQYFGPGTRLTVT.

The table lists this clonotype with a few counts. The rearrangement joins TRBV5-1 to TRBJ1-4; D gene ambiguous. Trimming removed 5 bases at V and 8 bases at J, with 13 bases between. The CDR3 has 13 amino acids. Germline assignment: CDR1 SGHRS and CDR2 YFSETQ. This CDR3 reads CASSPTAGEKLFF. For the CDR3, the DNA is TGCGCCAGCAGTCCAACGGCCGGGGAAAAACTGTTTTTT.